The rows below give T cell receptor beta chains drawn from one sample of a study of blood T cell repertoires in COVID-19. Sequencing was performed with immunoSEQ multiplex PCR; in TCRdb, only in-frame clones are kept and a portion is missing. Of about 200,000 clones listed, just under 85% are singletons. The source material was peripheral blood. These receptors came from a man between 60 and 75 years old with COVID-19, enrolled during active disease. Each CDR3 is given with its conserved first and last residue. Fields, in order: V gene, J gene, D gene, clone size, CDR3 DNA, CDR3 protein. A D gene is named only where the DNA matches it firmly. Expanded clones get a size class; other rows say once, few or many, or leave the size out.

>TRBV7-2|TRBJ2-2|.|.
TGTGCCAGCAGCTTAGGGCCCCTCACCGGGGAGCTGTTTTTT
CASSLGPLTGELFF
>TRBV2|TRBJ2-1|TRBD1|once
TGTGCCAGCAGTGGGGGGACAGGGCGCAATGAGCAGTTCTTC
CASSGGTGRNEQFF
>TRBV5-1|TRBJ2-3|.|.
TGCGCCAGCAGCGTTTCCGGGAATGCAGATACGCAGTATTTT
CASSVSGNADTQYF
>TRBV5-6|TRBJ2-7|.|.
TGTGCCAGCAGTGCCGGGGGCGAGCAGTACTTC
CASSAGGEQYF
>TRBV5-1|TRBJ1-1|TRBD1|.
TGCGCCAGCAGCTTGGAGACAGGGATGGCTGAAGCTTTCTTT
CASSLETGMAEAFF
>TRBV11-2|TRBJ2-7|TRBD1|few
TGTGCCAGCAGCCCGGGACAGGGAATGCGGGTCTCCTACGAGCAGTACTTC
CASSPGQGMRVSYEQYF
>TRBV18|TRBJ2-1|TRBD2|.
TGTGCCAGCTCAGTCGCGGGACTAGCGGGAGTCAATGAGCAGTTCTTC
CASSVAGLAGVNEQFF
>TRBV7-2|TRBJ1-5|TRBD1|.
TGTGCCAGCAGCTTCGACAGGGTTGGTAATCAGCCCCAGCATTTT
CASSFDRVGNQPQHF
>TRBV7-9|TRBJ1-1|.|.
TGTGCCAGCAGCTTAGTCAGAATGAACACTGAAGCTTTCTTT
CASSLVRMNTEAFF
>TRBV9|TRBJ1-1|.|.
TGTGCCAGCAGCCCTGCGAGGGGGTACACTGAAGCTTTCTTT
CASSPARGYTEAFF
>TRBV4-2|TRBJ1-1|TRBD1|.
TGTGCCAGCAGCCAAGCTCAGGGGGTGGTCACTGAAGCTTTCTTT
CASSQAQGVVTEAFF
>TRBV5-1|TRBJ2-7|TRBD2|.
TGCGCCAGCAGCTGGAATCTAGCGGGAGATGGGGACGAGCAGTACTTC
CASSWNLAGDGDEQYF
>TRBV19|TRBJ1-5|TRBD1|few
TGTGCCAGTAGTATTGGGACAGCTAATCAGCCCCAGCATTTT
CASSIGTANQPQHF
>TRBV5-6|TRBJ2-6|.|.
TGTGCCAGCAGCTCCGGCAGGAGGCTTGGGGCCAACGTCCTGACTTTC
CASSSGRRLGANVLTF
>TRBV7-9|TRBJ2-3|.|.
TGTGCCAGCAGCCCTAGGGGCTTCACAGATACGCAGTATTTT
CASSPRGFTDTQYF
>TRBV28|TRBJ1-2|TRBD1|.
TGTGCCAGCAGTACCCCGGGACAGGGGGAAGGCTACACCTTC
CASSTPGQGEGYTF
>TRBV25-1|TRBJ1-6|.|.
TGTGCCAGCAGTGATCCTTTGGGGCGACCCCTCCACTTT
CASSDPLGRPLHF
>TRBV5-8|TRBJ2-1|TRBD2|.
TGTGCCAGCAGCTCCCTGGGCGGGAGGGCCGGGACCTACAATGAGCAGTTCTTC
CASSSLGGRAGTYNEQFF
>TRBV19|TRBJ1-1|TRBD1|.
TGTGCCAGTAGCCGGGACAGGAACACTGAAGCTTTCTTT
CASSRDRNTEAFF
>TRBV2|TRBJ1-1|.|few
TGTGCCAGCACCGTTTTCACTGAAGCTTTCTTT
CASTVFTEAFF
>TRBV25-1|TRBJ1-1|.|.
TGTGCCAGCAGTCAGGGACTGGAGAACACTGAAGCTTTCTTT
CASSQGLENTEAFF
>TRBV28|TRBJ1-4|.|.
TGTGCCAGCAGTTCTACCTTTAATGAAAAACTGTTTTTT
CASSSTFNEKLFF
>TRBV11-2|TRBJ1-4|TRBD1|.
TGTGCCAGCAGCTTGGAGGGGGCAATTGATGAAAAACTGTTTTTT
CASSLEGAIDEKLFF
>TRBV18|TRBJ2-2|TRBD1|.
TGTGCCAGCTCACCACAGACAGGGGGCTCCGGGGAGCTGTTTTTT
CASSPQTGGSGELFF
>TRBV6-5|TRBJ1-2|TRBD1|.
TGTGCCAGCAGTTATCGACAGGGATACTATGGCTACACCTTC
CASSYRQGYYGYTF
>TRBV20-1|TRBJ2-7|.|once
TGCAGTGGGGGGACAACCTACGAGCAGTACTTC
CSGGTTYEQYF
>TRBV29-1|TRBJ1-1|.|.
TGCAGCGTGGCGGACAGACTGAACACTGAAGCTTTCTTT
CSVADRLNTEAFF
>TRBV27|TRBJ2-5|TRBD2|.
TGTGCCAGCAGTTCCCCCAGCGGGAGGTTCCAAGAGACCCAGTACTTC
CASSSPSGRFQETQYF
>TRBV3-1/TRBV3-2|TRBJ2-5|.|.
TGTGCCAGCAGCCAAGTAAGAGGGGGAGAGACCCAGTACTTC
CASSQVRGGETQYF
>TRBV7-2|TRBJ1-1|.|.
TGTGCCAGCAGCTCCCGACAGCTCACTGAAGCTTTCTTT
CASSSRQLTEAFF
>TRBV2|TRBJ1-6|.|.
TGTGCCAGCAGCGAGGAGGGGAGGTCACCCCTCCACTTT
CASSEEGRSPLHF